The present T cell receptor beta chain was sequenced within a study of shared clonotypes between healthy human individuals (dated by TCRdb to the early 2020s). Some background on the complete study: A few men and a couple of women, aged 18 to 49 years, made up the cohort. For each donor, CD4 naive and CD4 memory were each given three plates, CD8 naive was given two plates, and CD8 memory was given one plate. To estimate repertoire size and how much clonotypes are shared between individuals, the study performed deep sequencing of blood TCR repertoires from about 5 healthy adults. To increase sequencing depth and limit assay-specific biases, different laboratories used diverse techniques to prepare libraries and sequence TCR repertoires. Leukapheresis yielded between about 0.8 and 9.5 billion PBMCs per donor. What the authors observed across the whole study: Compared with non-shared clonotypes, the clonotypes found in all four sorted-subset donors had higher generation probabilities. Naive subsets generally had larger estimated clonotype richness than memory subsets did. Even with the large sequencing depth, rarefaction of the sorted-subset datasets indicated that sequencing was incomplete. Only blood was sampled, and tissue TCR repertoires likely differ from those in blood. The genetic and exposure-history diversity represented was limited by the small number of donors. About 5% of naive CD4, around 4% of naive CD8, around 2.3% of memory CD4, and 0.4% of memory CD8 clonotypes were shared across a few donors. Based on pairwise subsampling, the degree of clonotype sharing among donors was expected to be affected by sequencing depth.

Details on this clone: Its antigen target is currently unknown. No per-base quality is available; no much larger clone lies one base away.

Using the deep immunoSEQ assay, multiplex PCR amplified TCR CDR3 regions from genomic DNA. Genomic DNA extracted from each cell subset was distributed evenly over all wells of several immunoSEQ 96-well plates, and each plate served as one replicate. Each replicate PCR for sorted subsets received roughly 0.2 ug genomic DNA, equal to some 32,000 T cell genomes. Purified libraries were measured with a Qubit 3.0 fluorometer, size-checked on a Bioanalyzer 2100, and measured again with the KAPA Library Quantification kit. Each immunoSEQ 96-well plate was sequenced on its own single-read 150-cycle Illumina NextSeq 550 flow cell. Processing in the source paper ran as follows. Because the immunoSEQ output held only junctional sequences and lacked quality scores, the filtering could not match the filtering applied to full-length reads. To assign V/J genes and CDR3, sequences were annotated against IMGT germline references using PyIR, a Python wrapper for IgBLAST v1.9. Reads were removed for weak V/J assignments (E-value above 1e-6), missing CDR3, stop codons, out-of-frame junctions, or ambiguous translated residues. A V3J clonotype was defined by an identical inferred V gene, J gene, and CDR3 amino acid sequence. Percentage overlap between repertoires was computed as shared unique clonotypes divided by the size of the smaller repertoire. RTK rarefaction, the Chao1 estimator, and Recon v2.1 estimates of unobserved clonotypes were used to assess repertoire richness. Generation probabilities for all TCRbeta clonotypes obtained by the gDNA method from several donors were computed using OLGA. TCRdb re-hosts the immuneACCESS table, in-frame sequences only. Its copies lack some clones; in the studies checked, an unresolved V gene accounts for under half of them, and the cause for the rest is not known. V and J calls and clone size follow that table, whereas D and trimming were derived from the DNA. This sample has about 1,900,000 clones in its table, and about 94% of those were observed once. The ten largest clones represent less than 1.5% of the sample.

CD8 naive samples consisted of CD45RO-negative cells that were positively selected for CCR7, yielding a CD45RA+CCR7+ population without TemRA cells. The donors were healthy, HIV-negative adults who had no recently reported acute infections or vaccinations. Every donor was a Caucasian adult living in Nashville, Tennessee, USA. Blood was obtained by leukapheresis, after which PBMCs were separated by Ficoll-Histopaque density gradient centrifugation and cryopreserved in liquid nitrogen vapor phase. Analytical flow cytometry was used to check the purity and quantity of every magnetically sorted T cell population. Genomic DNA was isolated from each sorted fraction and quantified by UV absorbance on a Nanodrop 2000c. The CDR3 has 14 amino acids, counting the end cysteine and phenylalanine. Solely the CDR3 DNA is kept, with 42 bases framed from the first base. Looking up the germline V gene (reference sequence) yields CDR1 SGHNT and CDR2 YYREEE. V is clipped by 5 bases and J by 1 base, and the sequence between their germline boundaries is 9 bases long.

The source of this sequence is a man aged 18 to 29 in good health. This chain joins TRBV5-4 to TRBJ2-2; no D gene can be assigned with confidence. The source material was naive CD8+ T cells sorted from blood. The cell subset or site tag for this specimen amounts to: CD45RA+CCR7+. The CDR3 region reads CASSRSENTGELFF. The nucleotides read TGTGCCAGCAGTAGGTCCGAGAACACCGGGGAGCTGTTTTTT.